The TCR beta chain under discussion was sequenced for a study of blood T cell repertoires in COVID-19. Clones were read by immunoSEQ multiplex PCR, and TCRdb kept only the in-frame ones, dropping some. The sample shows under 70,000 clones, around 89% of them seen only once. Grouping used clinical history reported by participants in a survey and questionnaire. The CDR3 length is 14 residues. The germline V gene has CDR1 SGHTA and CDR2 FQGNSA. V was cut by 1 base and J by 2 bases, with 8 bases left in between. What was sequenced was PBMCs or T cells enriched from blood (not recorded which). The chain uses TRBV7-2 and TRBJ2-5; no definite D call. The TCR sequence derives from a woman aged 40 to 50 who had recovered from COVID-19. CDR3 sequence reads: CASSLDSNQETQYF. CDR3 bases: TGTGCCAGCAGCTTAGACTCGAATCAAGAGACCCAGTACTTC.